Listed here is a single T cell receptor (beta chain). This record belongs to a study of cytomegalovirus exposure and HLA in healthy donors. Study overall: Early release data held some 80 million unique TCRs from HLA-typed donors.

The V and J ends lost 5 bases and 0 bases, in that order; junction bases with no gene match: 11. The length of the CDR3 is 19 residues. In germline, CDR1 is MNHEY, CDR2 SMNVEV (reference sequence). The PCR ran on 60 Vbeta and 13 Jbeta primers. Some clones are missing from TCRdb's copy, which holds only in-frame ones; the method was immunoSEQ multiplex PCR. The table shows about 180,000 clones, with 75% to 85% occurring only once. The gene calls are TRBV27 and TRBJ2-1; 12 bases line up with TRBD2. Sequenced sample: PBMCs. The sequence was collected from a man between 18 and 35 years old in good health and CMV-seronegative. The CDR3 region is CASSTGLAGSFSSYNEQFF. The CDR3 DNA follows: TGTGCCAGCAGTACCGGACTAGCGGGATCGTTCAGCTCCTACAATGAGCAGTTCTTC.